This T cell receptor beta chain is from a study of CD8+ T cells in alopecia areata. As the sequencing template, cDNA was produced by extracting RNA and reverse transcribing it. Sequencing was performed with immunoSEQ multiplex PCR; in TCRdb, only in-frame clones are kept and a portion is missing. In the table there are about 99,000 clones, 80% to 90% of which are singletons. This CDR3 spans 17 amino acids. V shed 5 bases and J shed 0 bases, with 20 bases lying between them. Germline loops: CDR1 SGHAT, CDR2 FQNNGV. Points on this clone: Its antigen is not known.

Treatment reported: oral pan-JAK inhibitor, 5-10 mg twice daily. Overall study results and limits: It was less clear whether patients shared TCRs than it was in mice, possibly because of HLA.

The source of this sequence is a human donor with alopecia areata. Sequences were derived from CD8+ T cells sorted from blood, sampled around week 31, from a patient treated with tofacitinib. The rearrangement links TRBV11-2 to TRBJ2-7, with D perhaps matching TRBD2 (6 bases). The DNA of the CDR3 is TGTGCCAGCAGCCGCCTCGGGAGACTGGGTCTCTCCTACGAGCAGTACTTC. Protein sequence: CASSRLGRLGLSYEQYF. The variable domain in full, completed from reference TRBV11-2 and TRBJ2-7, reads EAGVAQSPRYKIIEKRQSVAFWCNPISGHATLYWYQQILGQGPKLLIQFQNNGVVDDSQLPKDRFSAERLKGVDSTLKIQPAKLEDSAVYLCASSRLGRLGLSYEQYFGPGTRLTVT.